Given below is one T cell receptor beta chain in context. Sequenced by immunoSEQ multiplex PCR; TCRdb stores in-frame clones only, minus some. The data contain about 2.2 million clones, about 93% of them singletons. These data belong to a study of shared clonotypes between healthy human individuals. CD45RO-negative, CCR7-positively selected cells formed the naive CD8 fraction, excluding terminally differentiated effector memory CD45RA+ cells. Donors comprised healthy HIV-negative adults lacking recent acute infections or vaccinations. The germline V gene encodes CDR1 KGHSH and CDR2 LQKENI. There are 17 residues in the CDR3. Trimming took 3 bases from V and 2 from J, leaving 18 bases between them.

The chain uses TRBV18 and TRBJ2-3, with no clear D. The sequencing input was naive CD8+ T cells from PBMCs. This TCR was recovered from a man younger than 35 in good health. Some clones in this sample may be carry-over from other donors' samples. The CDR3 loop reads CASSPEPPMANTDTQYF. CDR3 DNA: TGTGCCAGCTCACCCGAACCTCCTATGGCAAACACAGATACGCAGTATTTT.